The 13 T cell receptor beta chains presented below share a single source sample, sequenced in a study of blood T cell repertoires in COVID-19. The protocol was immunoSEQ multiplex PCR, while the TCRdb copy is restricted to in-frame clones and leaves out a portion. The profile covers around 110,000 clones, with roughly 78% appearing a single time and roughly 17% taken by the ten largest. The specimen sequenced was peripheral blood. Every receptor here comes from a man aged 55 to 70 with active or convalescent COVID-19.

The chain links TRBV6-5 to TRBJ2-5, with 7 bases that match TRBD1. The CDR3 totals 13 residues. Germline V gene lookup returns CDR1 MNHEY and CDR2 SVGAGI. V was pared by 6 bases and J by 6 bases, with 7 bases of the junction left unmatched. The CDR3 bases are TGTGCCAGCAGGACAGGGAGTGGAAAGACCCAGTACTTC. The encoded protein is CASRTGSGKTQYF.

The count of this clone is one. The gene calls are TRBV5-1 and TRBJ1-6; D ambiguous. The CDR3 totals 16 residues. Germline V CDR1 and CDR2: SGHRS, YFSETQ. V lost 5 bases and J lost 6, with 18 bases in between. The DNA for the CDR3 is TGCGCCAGCAGTCCGACTGGGAGGGCACTTAATTCACCCCTCCACTTT. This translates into CASSPTGRALNSPLHF.

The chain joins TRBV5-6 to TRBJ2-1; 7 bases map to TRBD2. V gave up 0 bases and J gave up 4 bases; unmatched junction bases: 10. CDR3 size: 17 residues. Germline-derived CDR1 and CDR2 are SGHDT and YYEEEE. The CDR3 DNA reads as TGTGCCAGCAGCTTGGTGGTAGCGGGCGAACTTTACAATGAGCAGTTCTTC. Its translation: CASSLVVAGELYNEQFF. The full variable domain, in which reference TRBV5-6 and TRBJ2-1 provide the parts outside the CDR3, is DAGVTQSPTHLIKTRGQQVTLRCSPKSGHDTVSWYQQALGQGPQFIFQYYEEEERQRGNFPDRFSGHQFPNYSSELNVNALLLGDSALYLCASSLVVAGELYNEQFFGPGTRLTVL.

The CDR3 nucleotides are TGTGCCAGCAGTCCGGACCCGGAGGGTGAAAAACTGTTTTTT. Protein sequence: CASSPDPEGEKLFF. This chain links TRBV6-5 with TRBJ1-4; no firm D call. The CDR3 totals 14 residues. CDR1 is MNHEY and CDR2 is SVGAGI in the germline V gene. Trimming removed 5 bases from V and 7 bases from J, with 14 bases in between.

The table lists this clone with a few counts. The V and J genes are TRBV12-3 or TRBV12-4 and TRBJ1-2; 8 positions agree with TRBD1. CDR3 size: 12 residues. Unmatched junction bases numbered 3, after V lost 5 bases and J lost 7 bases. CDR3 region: CASSRQGFGYTF. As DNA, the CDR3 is TGTGCCAGCAGTCGACAGGGGTTTGGCTACACCTTC.

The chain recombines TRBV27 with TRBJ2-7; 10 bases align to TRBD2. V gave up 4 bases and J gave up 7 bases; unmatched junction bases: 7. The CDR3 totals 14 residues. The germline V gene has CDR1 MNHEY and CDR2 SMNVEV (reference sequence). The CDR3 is CASSSGTSASEQYF. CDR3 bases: TGTGCCAGCAGTTCAGGGACTAGCGCAAGTGAGCAGTACTTC.

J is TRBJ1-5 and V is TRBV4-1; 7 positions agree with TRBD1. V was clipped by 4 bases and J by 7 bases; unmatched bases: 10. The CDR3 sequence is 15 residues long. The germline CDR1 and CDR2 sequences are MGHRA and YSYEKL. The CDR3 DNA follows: TGCGCCAGCAGCCTCTACGACAGGGCTGGGCAGCCCCAGCATTTT. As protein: CASSLYDRAGQPQHF.

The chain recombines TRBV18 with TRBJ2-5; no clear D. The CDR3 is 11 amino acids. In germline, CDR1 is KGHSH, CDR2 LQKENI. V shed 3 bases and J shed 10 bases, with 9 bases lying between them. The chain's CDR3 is CASSPQRGQYF. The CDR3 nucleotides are TGTGCCAGCTCACCTCAGAGAGGCCAGTACTTC.

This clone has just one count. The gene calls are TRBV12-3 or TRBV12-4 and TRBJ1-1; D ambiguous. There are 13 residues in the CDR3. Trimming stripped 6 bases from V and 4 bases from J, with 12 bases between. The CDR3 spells CASSRSRATEAFF. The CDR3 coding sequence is TGTGCCAGCAGCCGCTCGAGGGCCACTGAAGCTTTCTTT.

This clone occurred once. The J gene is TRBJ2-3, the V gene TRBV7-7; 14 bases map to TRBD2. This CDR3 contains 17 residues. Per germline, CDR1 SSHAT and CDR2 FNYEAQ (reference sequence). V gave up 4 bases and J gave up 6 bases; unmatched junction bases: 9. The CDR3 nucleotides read TGTGCCAGCAGCTCCGGACTAGCGGGAGGCCCGTTGGATACGCAGTATTTT. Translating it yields CASSSGLAGGPLDTQYF.

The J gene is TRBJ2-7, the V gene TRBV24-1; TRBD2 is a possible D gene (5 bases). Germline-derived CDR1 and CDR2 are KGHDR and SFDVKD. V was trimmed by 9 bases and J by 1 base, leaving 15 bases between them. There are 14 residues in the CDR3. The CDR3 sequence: CATRPSGPSYEQYF. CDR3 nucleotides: TGTGCCACCCGTCCCAGCGGACCGTCCTACGAGCAGTACTTC.

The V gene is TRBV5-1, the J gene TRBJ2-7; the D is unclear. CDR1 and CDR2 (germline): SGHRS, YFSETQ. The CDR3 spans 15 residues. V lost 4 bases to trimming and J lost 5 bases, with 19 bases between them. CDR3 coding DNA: TGCGCCAGCAGCCCAAGAGGTGGGTTGGGTAACGAGCAGTACTTC. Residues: CASSPRGGLGNEQYF.

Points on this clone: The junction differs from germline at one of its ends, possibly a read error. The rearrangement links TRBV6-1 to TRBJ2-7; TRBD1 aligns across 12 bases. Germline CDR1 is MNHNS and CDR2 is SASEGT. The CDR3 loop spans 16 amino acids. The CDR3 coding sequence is TGTGCCGGCAGTGATCGAGGGACAGGGGGCGTCTACGAGCAGTACTTC. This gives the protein CAGSDRGTGGVYEQYF.